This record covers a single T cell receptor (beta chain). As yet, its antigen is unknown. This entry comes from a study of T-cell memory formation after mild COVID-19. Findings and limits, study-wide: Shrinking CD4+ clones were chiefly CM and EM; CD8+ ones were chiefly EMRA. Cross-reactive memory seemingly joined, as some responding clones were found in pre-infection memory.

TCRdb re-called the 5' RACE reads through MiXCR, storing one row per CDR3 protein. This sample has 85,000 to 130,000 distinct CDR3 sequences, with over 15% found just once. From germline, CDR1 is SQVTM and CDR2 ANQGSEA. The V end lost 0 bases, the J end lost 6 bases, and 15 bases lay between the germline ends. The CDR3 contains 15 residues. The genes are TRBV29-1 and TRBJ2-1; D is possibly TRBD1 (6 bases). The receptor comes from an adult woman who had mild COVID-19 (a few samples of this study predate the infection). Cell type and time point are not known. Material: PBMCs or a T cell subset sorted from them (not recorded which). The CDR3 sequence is CSVEELGDNSNEQFF. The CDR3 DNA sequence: TGCAGCGTTGAAGAACTGGGGGACAATAGCAATGAGCAGTTCTTC.